The 12 T cell receptor beta chains in this list originate from one sample, sequenced in a study of CD4 T cells in relation to SARS-CoV-2 and coronaviruses. These receptors have no identified antigens. The unexposed donors gave CD4+ T cells in about 2010-2019, prior to COVID-19. CD4+ T cells were isolated from the cells after more than nine days of culture. Libraries were prepared by immunoSEQ multiplex PCR; TCRdb keeps only in-frame clonotypes and omits some of them. The sample yields about 20,000 clones, 76% seen once. Sequencing input: CD4+ T cells from PBMCs, cultured in vitro. Receptors originate from a human donor in good health.

The V call is TRBV12-5, the J call TRBJ2-3; possibly TRBD2 for D (5 bases). The CDR3 runs 16 residues. The germline V and J ends were trimmed by 4 bases and 0 bases, with 14 bases remaining between them. The germline V gene has CDR1 LGHNT and CDR2 FRNRAP. In nucleotides, the CDR3 is TGTGCTAGTGGTTCCGGCGTAGCGTTTAGCACAGATACGCAGTATTTT. This gives the protein CASGSGVAFSTDTQYF.

This chain uses TRBV3-1 (or the pseudogene TRBV3-2) with TRBJ2-1, with 8 bases lining up with TRBD2. Per germline, CDR1 LGHDT and CDR2 YNNKEL (reference sequence). J was trimmed by 6 bases and V by 3 bases; bases with no gene match: 10. The CDR3 covers 16 residues. DNA of the CDR3: TGTGCCAGCAGCCATGGAGCGGGAGTTACTTTCAATGAGCAGTTCTTC. As protein: CASSHGAGVTFNEQFF.

This clone showed up just a few times. The chain couples TRBV5-6 to TRBJ1-2; D is undetermined. This CDR3 region has 13 residues. Trimming cost V 0 bases and J 9 bases, with 12 bases left between them. The germline gives CDR1 SGHDT, CDR2 YYEEEE. CDR3 DNA: TGTGCCAGCAGCTTGGCCGTCGGGAATAGCTACACCTTC. Protein product: CASSLAVGNSYTF. The whole variable domain, remainder taken from reference TRBV5-6 and TRBJ1-2, is DAGVTQSPTHLIKTRGQQVTLRCSPKSGHDTVSWYQQALGQGPQFIFQYYEEEERQRGNFPDRFSGHQFPNYSSELNVNALLLGDSALYLCASSLAVGNSYTFGSGTRLTVV.

The rearrangement joins TRBV25-1 to TRBJ1-1; 10 bases line up with TRBD1. Trimming at V came to 5 bases and at J to 5 bases, leaving 2 bases not matched to a gene. This CDR3 is built from 13 residues. Per the germline V gene, CDR1 is MGHDK and CDR2 is SYGVNS. The CDR3 DNA reads as TGTGCCAGCAGTAGACAGGGGGCGACTGAAGCTTTCTTT. Translating it yields CASSRQGATEAFF.

The chain couples TRBV9 to TRBJ2-1; TRBD2 matches 12 bases. The junction had 0 bases not matched to a gene; V was cut back by 1 base and J by 7 bases. The germline V gene encodes CDR1 SGDLS and CDR2 YYNGEE. The CDR3 contains 14 residues. CDR3 DNA: TGTGCCAGCAGCGTACTAGCGGGAGGGAATGAGCAGTTCTTC. Encoded protein: CASSVLAGGNEQFF.

This clone was detected once. The rearrangement links TRBV4-2 to TRBJ2-1; 15 positions agree with TRBD2. This CDR3 has 18 residues. Germline V CDR1 and CDR2: LGHNA, YNFKEQ. Losses at the gene ends were 3 bases for V and 0 bases for J; bases not matched to a gene: 3. This CDR3 reads CASSQGLAGGSSYNEQFF. As DNA, the CDR3 is TGTGCCAGCAGCCAGGGACTAGCGGGAGGTTCCTCCTACAATGAGCAGTTCTTC.

The rearrangement joins TRBV4-1 to TRBJ2-3; D ambiguous. The germline V gene encodes CDR1 MGHRA and CDR2 YSYEKL. V was trimmed by 4 bases and J by 7 bases, leaving 15 bases between them. The CDR3 is made up of 14 amino acids. CDR3 sequence reads: CASSLTPLGYTQYF. The DNA of the CDR3 is TGCGCCAGCAGCCTAACTCCGTTGGGCTATACGCAGTATTTT.

This clone was counted once. The V gene is TRBV24-1, the J gene TRBJ2-1; 8 bases align to TRBD1. The V gene end was trimmed by 10 bases and the J gene end by 6 bases; junction bases not matched to a gene: 16. The CDR3 is made up of 16 amino acids. Germline V CDR1 and CDR2: KGHDR, SFDVKD. CDR3: CATEKTGQGRGNEQFF. The DNA for the CDR3 is TGTGCCACTGAAAAAACAGGACAGGGACGGGGCAATGAGCAGTTCTTC.

The chain recombines TRBV29-1 with TRBJ1-3; the D is unclear. V was trimmed by 4 bases and J by 9 bases, leaving 16 bases between them. The CDR3 is 13 residues long. CDR1 and CDR2 (germline): SQVTM, ANQGSEA. The CDR3 sequence: CSVVRGTLITIYF. CDR3 nucleotide sequence: TGCAGCGTTGTGCGGGGTACCCTCATCACCATATATTTT. The full variable domain, in which reference TRBV29-1 and TRBJ1-3 provide the parts outside the CDR3, is SAVISQKPSRDICQRGTSLTIQCQVDSQVTMMFWYRQQPGQSLTLIATANQGSEATYESGFVIDKFPISRPNLTFSTLTVSNMSPEDSSIYLCSVVRGTLITIYFGEGSWLTVV.

The gene calls are TRBV5-5 and TRBJ1-5; 9 bases agree with TRBD1. V lost 4 bases and J lost 6; bases outside the gene matches: 8. CDR1 is SGHKS, CDR2 YYEKEE, per germline (reference sequence). This CDR3 has 15 residues. The CDR3 coding sequence is TGTGCCAGCAGCATCACAGGGGGCGAGGTTCAGCCCCAGCATTTT. It translates to CASSITGGEVQPQHF.

V and J are TRBV3-1 (or the pseudogene TRBV3-2) and TRBJ2-2; D is undetermined. Germline V lookup: CDR1 LGHDT, CDR2 YNNKEL (reference sequence). This CDR3 is built from 16 residues. V lost 0 bases and J lost 0, with 8 bases in between. CDR3 sequence reads: CASSQEGYANTGELFF. The DNA of the CDR3 is TGTGCCAGCAGCCAAGAAGGATACGCGAACACCGGGGAGCTGTTTTTT.

In its sample, this clone was seen a few times. J is TRBJ2-7 and V is TRBV5-4; possibly TRBD1 or TRBD2 for D (5 bases each). V was cut by 4 bases and J by 3 bases, with 17 bases left in between. Germline V lookup: CDR1 SGHNT, CDR2 YYREEE (reference sequence). This CDR3 has 15 residues. CDR3 residues: CASSLGTGQIYEQYF. The CDR3 region has the DNA TGTGCCAGCAGCCTGGGGACCGGACAAATCTACGAGCAGTACTTC.